This paragraph reports one TCR beta chain. Stated time point: before trial treatment. TRAV- and TRBV-specific primers, spanning alpha and beta chains, primed first-strand cDNA. TCRs were put through roughly 20 PCR cycles of amplification with Phusion. A constant-region primer and the V-primer adapter served as the primer pair. TCRdb redid the calling of the reads with MiXCR, one entry per CDR3 protein. The sample shows tens of thousands of distinct CDR3 sequences, 9.4% of them seen only once. The CDR3 has 13 residues. Trimming shortened V by 6 bases and J by 5 bases, and 13 bases separated the two germline ends. The data were obtained in a study of low-dose radiotherapy and immunotherapy resistance in tumors. Study-level background: Daily oral aspirin at 300 mg began on cycle 1 day 1 and lasted four cycles.

The chain employs TRBV23-1 and TRBJ2-5; possibly TRBD1 for D (5 bases). TRBV23-1 is noted as an ORF with a role that remains uncertain. Sequencing used PBMCs, obtained before treatment. This TCR came from a male donor with prostate cancer. In nucleotides, the CDR3 is TGCGCCAGCAGCTCAGGGTGCTTGGAGACCCAGTACTTC. It codes for CASSSGCLETQYF.